Sequencing of this T cell receptor (beta chain) was carried out in a study of cytomegalovirus exposure and HLA in healthy donors. Background on the study: Most genotyped donors, over 70% of more than 300, had Caucasian-associated genetic ancestry. General observations from the study: According to an earlier analysis, most TCR beta V segments yielded productive rearrangements about 90% or about 30% of the time. Analyses of presence/absence relied on an assumption of roughly uniform sequencing depth across donors. Upon later analysis, HLA-associated TCR beta chains proved more clonally expanded than other, equally common chains.

A note on this clone: What it recognizes is unknown.

V was cut by 7 bases and J by 5 bases, with 11 bases left in between. Germline CDR1 reads SNHLY; CDR2 reads FYNNEI. The length of the CDR3 is 12 residues. The PCR made use of 60 Vbeta and 13 Jbeta primers. Sequenced by immunoSEQ multiplex PCR; TCRdb stores in-frame clones only, minus some. This table has about 160,000 clones, about 64% appearing once. This sequence originates from an older woman in good health and CMV-seropositive. The chain employs TRBV2 and TRBJ2-5; D ambiguous. The sequencing sample was made of PBMCs. This chain's CDR3 is CASNGYGETQYF. CDR3 DNA: TGTGCCAGCAACGGGTATGGGGAGACCCAGTACTTC.